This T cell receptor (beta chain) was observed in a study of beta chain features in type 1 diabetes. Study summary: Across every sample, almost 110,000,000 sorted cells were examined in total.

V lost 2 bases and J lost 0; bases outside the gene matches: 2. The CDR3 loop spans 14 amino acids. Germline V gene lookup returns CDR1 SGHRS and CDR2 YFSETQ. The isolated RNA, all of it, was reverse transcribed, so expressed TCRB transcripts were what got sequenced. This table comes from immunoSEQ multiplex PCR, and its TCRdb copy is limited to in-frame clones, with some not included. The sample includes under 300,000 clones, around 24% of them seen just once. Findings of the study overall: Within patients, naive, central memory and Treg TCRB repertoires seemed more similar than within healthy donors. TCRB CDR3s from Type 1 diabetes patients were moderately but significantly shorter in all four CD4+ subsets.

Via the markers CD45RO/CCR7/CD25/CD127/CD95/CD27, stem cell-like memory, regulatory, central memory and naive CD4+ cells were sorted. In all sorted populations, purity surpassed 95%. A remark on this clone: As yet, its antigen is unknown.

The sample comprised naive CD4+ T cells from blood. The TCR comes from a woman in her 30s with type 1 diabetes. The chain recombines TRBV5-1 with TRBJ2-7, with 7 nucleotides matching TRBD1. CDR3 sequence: CASSFDRASYEQYF. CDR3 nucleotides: TGCGCCAGCAGCTTCGACAGGGCCTCCTACGAGCAGTACTTC.